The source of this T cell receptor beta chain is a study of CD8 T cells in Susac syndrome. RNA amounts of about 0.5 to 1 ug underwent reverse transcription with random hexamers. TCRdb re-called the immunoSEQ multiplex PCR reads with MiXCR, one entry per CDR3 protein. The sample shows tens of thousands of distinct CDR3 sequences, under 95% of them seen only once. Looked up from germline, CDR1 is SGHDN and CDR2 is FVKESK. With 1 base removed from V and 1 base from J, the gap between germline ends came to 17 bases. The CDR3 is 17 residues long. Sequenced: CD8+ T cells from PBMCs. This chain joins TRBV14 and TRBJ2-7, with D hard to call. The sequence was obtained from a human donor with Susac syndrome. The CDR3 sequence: CASSQGPLGSFSYEQYF. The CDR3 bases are TGTGCCAGCAGCCAAGGGCCGTTGGGCAGCTTTTCCTACGAGCAGTACTTC.